This TCR beta chain was identified in a study of T cells after yellow fever vaccination. Study-level background: SMART-Seq v4 Ultra Low Input prepared libraries from low-cell fractions.

This clonotype was observed many times. Trimming took 6 bases from V and 4 from J, leaving 10 bases between them. The CDR3 covers 13 residues. Germline CDR1 and CDR2: LGHNA and YSLEER. It was through 5'RACE template switching that TCR cDNA was made, with a universal primer site and UMIs added. A single record per CDR3 protein comes from TCRdb applying MiXCR to the 5' RACE reads. The table shows 90,000 to 130,000 distinct CDR3 sequences, with approximately 8.4% occurring only once. The TCR originated in a man aged 25 to 40 who received the YFV17D yellow fever vaccine. The sample here was CD8+ T cells sorted from PBMCs, taken 45 days after the yellow fever booster vaccination. This chain uses TRBV4-3 with TRBJ2-1; a possible D gene is TRBD2 (7 bases). CDR3 amino acids: CASRGGDYNEQFF. The DNA of the CDR3 is TGCGCCAGCAGAGGGGGGGATTACAATGAGCAGTTCTTC.